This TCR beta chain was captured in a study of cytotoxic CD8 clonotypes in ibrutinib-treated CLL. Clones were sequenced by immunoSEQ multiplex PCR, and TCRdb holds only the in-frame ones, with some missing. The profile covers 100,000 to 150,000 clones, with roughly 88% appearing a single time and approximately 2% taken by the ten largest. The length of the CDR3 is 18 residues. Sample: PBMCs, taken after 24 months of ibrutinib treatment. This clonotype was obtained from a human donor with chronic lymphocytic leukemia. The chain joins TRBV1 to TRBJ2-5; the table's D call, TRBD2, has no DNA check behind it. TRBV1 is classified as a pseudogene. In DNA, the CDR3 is TGCACCAGCACCCCCACCCTTAGCGGGAGGGCTAAACAAGAGACCCAGTACTTC. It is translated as CTSTPTLSGRAKQETQYF.